What follows are 22 T cell receptor beta chains derived from one specimen sequenced in a study of blood T cell repertoires in COVID-19 (TCRdb year 2020). Library creation used the immunoSEQ multiplex PCR assay. Drawn from immuneACCESS, this table holds only the in-frame rearrangements with V and J called that TCRdb kept. Clones are partly lost; checked studies trace under half to an unresolved V gene and leave the rest unexplained. The sample table contains 40,000 or so clones; only one count was recorded for over 75% of them. The ten largest make up 8.5% to 10% of the sample. Sequencing used peripheral blood. The source of these receptors is a human donor in a cohort sampled during active COVID-19.

A few counts support this clone. The genes are TRBV5-6 and TRBJ2-2; TRBD2 matches 9 bases. Looked up from germline, CDR1 is SGHDT and CDR2 is YYEEEE. The length of the CDR3 is 17 residues. Trimming cost V 4 bases and J 5 bases; bases outside gene matches: 12. The CDR3 DNA reads as TGTGCCAGCAGCACACCACCGACTAGCGGAGTTACCGGGGAGCTGTTTTTT. Amino acid sequence: CASSTPPTSGVTGELFF.

The chain is built from TRBV11-3 and TRBJ2-1, with 8 positions matching TRBD1. The germline CDR1 and CDR2 sequences are SGHNT and YENEEA. CDR3 length equals 13 residues. With 3 bases clipped from V and 15 bases from J, the junction kept 10 bases outside the gene matches. The DNA of the CDR3 is TGTGCCAGCAGCTTGAGGGGTCGGGACAGGACGTTCTTC. Residues: CASSLRGRDRTFF.

This chain joins TRBV7-3 and TRBJ1-2, with TRBD1 matching 11 bases. The length of the CDR3 is 15 residues. Germline CDR1 is SGHTA and CDR2 is FQGTGA. V trimming: 5 bases; J trimming: 3 bases; junction bases outside the gene matches: 5. CDR3 amino acids: CASSPGTGGDYGYTF. CDR3 sequence (DNA): TGTGCCAGCAGCCCCGGGACAGGGGGTGACTATGGCTACACCTTC.

The gene calls are TRBV7-2 and TRBJ1-5; TRBD1 matches 9 bases. Looked up from germline, CDR1 is SGHTA and CDR2 is FQGNSA. Losses at the gene ends were 5 bases for V and 7 bases for J; bases not matched to a gene: 6. CDR3 size: 14 residues. The CDR3 loop reads CASSTRTGDQPQHF. In nucleotides, the CDR3 is TGTGCCAGCAGCACCCGGACAGGGGACCAGCCCCAGCATTTT.

The V and J genes are TRBV5-1 and TRBJ2-6; D may be TRBD1 (5 bases). V was shortened by 4 bases and J by 2 bases, with 10 bases between the two germline ends. CDR3 length equals 15 residues. Per the germline V gene, CDR1 is SGHRS and CDR2 is YFSETQ. CDR3 in DNA: TGCGCCAGCAGCCCCCAGGGAACTGGGGCCAACGTCCTGACTTTC. Translating gives CASSPQGTGANVLTF.

The chain links TRBV6-5 to TRBJ1-1; 8 nucleotides match TRBD1. Trimming took 2 bases from V and 1 from J; bases not matched to a gene: 3. This CDR3 contains 15 residues. The germline CDR1 and CDR2 sequences are MNHEY and SVGAGI. DNA of the CDR3: TGTGCCAGCAGTTACGCCGGGACAGGGAACACTGAAGCTTTCTTT. Protein product: CASSYAGTGNTEAFF.

The chain employs TRBV7-8 and TRBJ2-1; perhaps TRBD2 as D (6 bases). This CDR3 has 15 residues. Germline V gene lookup returns CDR1 SGHVS and CDR2 FQNEAQ. The V end lost 6 bases, the J end lost 0 bases, and 12 bases lay between the germline ends. The CDR3 DNA reads as TGTGCCAGCAGTTCCCTCGGGAGCTCCTACAATGAGCAGTTCTTC. This sequence encodes CASSSLGSSYNEQFF. The complete variable domain, with remaining parts taken from reference TRBV7-8 and TRBJ2-1, reads GAGVSQSPRYKVAKRGQDVALRCDPISGHVSLFWYQQALGQGPEFLTYFQNEAQLDKSGLPSDRFFAERPEGSVSTLKIQRTQQEDSAVYLCASSSLGSSYNEQFFGPGTRLTVL.

V gene TRBV7-9 combines with J gene TRBJ2-5; D unclear. Germline CDR1 is SEHNR and CDR2 is FQNEAQ (reference sequence). Trimming cost V 5 bases and J 3 bases, with 4 bases left between them. The CDR3 covers 11 residues. CDR3: CASSLKETQYF. In DNA form, the CDR3 reads TGTGCCAGCAGCCTAAAAGAGACCCAGTACTTC.

The chain recombines TRBV9 with TRBJ2-3, with D unresolved. The V and J ends lost 0 bases and 0 bases respectively, with 8 bases between them. In germline, CDR1 is SGDLS, CDR2 YYNGEE. The CDR3 loop spans 15 amino acids. Here the CDR3 reads CASSVAVVSTDTQYF. CDR3 nucleotides: TGTGCCAGCAGCGTAGCGGTAGTGAGCACAGATACGCAGTATTTT.

This clone showed up just once. The chain combines TRBV3-1 (or the pseudogene TRBV3-2) with TRBJ2-5, with TRBD2 matching over 11 bases. The CDR3 totals 16 residues. The trim removed 3 bases at V and 3 bases at J, leaving 6 bases unmatched. In germline, CDR1 is LGHDT, CDR2 YNNKEL (reference sequence). The CDR3 DNA follows: TGTGCCAGCAGCCACACGAGACTAGCGGGGAAAGAGACCCAGTACTTC. As protein: CASSHTRLAGKETQYF.

J is TRBJ2-7 and V is TRBV5-1; 7 bases line up with TRBD2. This CDR3 is built from 14 residues. The junction had 8 bases not matched to a gene; V was cut back by 4 bases and J by 4 bases. Germline V gene sequence: CDR1 SGHRS, CDR2 YFSETQ. CDR3 loop: CASSREASGYEQYF. In nucleotides, the CDR3 is TGCGCCAGCAGCCGGGAGGCTAGCGGATACGAGCAGTACTTC.

This clone was recorded once. V gene TRBV5-6 combines with J gene TRBJ1-2; TRBD1 matches 7 bases. Germline lookup yields CDR1 SGHDT and CDR2 YYEEEE. The CDR3 spans 15 residues. Trimming took 6 bases from V and 4 from J; bases not matched to a gene: 12. The DNA for the CDR3 is TGTGCCAGCACCGAGACAGGGAAAGGGATCTATGGCTACACCTTC. Translation: CASTETGKGIYGYTF.

This clone was detected only a few times. V is TRBV18 and J is TRBJ1-5, with 11 positions matching TRBD1. The length of the CDR3 is 14 residues. The germline gives CDR1 KGHSH, CDR2 LQKENI. V gave up 3 bases and J gave up 5 bases; unmatched junction bases: 0. CDR3 loop: CASSPGQGDQPQHF. The CDR3 DNA reads as TGTGCCAGCTCACCGGGACAGGGGGATCAGCCCCAGCATTTT.

This clone was detected only a few times. This chain connects TRBV18 to TRBJ1-1, with 7 bases fitting TRBD1. The CDR3 loop spans 13 amino acids. The J segment lost 7 bases and the V segment lost 1 base, leaving 3 bases of the junction unmatched. The germline CDR1 and CDR2 sequences are KGHSH and LQKENI. CDR3 nucleotides: TGTGCCAGCTCACCACAGAACAGGGGTGAAGCTTTCTTT. This gives the protein CASSPQNRGEAFF.

This chain uses TRBV2 with TRBJ2-4; D is perhaps TRBD2 (6 bases). Germline loops: CDR1 SNHLY, CDR2 FYNNEI. The CDR3 loop spans 16 amino acids. Trimming took 2 bases from V and 5 from J, leaving 16 bases between them. The CDR3 DNA reads TGTGCCAGCAGTGAAAATCCTGGAGGGGTCCAAAACATTCAGTACTTC. Its protein is CASSENPGGVQNIQYF.

The V gene is TRBV30, the J gene TRBJ2-1; 8 bases map to TRBD1. The length of the CDR3 is 14 residues. CDR1 and CDR2 (germline): GTSNPN, SVGIG (reference sequence). The ends lost 3 bases at V and 7 bases at J; junction bases unmatched: 8. CDR3 coding DNA: TGTGCCTGGAGACAGGGGGGATCGGTAAATGAGCAGTTCTTC. Protein product: CAWRQGGSVNEQFF. Together with reference TRBV30 and TRBJ2-1, the CDR3 gives the full variable domain: SQTIHQWPATLVQPVGSPLSLECTVEGTSNPNLYWYRQAAGRGLQLLFYSVGIGQISSEVPQNLSASRPQDRQFILSSKKLLLSDSGFYLCAWRQGGSVNEQFFGPGTRLTVL.

The genes are TRBV7-2 and TRBJ2-1; D perhaps matches TRBD2 (6 bases). The CDR3 is 15 residues long. Per the germline V gene, CDR1 is SGHTA and CDR2 is FQGNSA. V lost 8 bases, J lost 2 bases, and 16 bases lay in between. CDR3 DNA sequence: TGTGCCAGCGGCCTTATAGCGGTAGCCTACAATGAGCAGTTCTTC. Protein product: CASGLIAVAYNEQFF.

The rearrangement uses TRBV5-6 and TRBJ2-7, with D perhaps TRBD2 (5 bases). CDR3 length: 13 amino acids. CDR1 is SGHDT, CDR2 YYEEEE, per germline. Trimming cost V 0 bases and J 7 bases, with 11 bases left between them. The CDR3 here is CASSLAYSGEQYF. In DNA, the CDR3 is TGTGCCAGCAGCTTGGCCTATTCGGGGGAGCAGTACTTC.

The V call is TRBV10-3, the J call TRBJ1-1; D possibly corresponds to TRBD1 (6 bases). Per germline, CDR1 ENHRY and CDR2 SYGVKD. This CDR3 is built from 13 residues. Trimming shortened V by 11 bases and J by 1 base, and 14 bases separated the two germline ends. The CDR3 sequence: CAFKGQQNTEAFF. Here the CDR3 DNA reads TGTGCCTTCAAAGGACAGCAGAACACTGAAGCTTTCTTT.

The chain carries TRBV6-4 and TRBJ1-2, with TRBD1 matching over 7 bases. The V segment lost 5 bases and the J segment 4 bases; nucleotides outside the gene matches: 4. This CDR3 comprises 13 residues. Per the germline V gene, CDR1 is MRHNA and CDR2 is SNTAGT. CDR3 sequence reads: CASSRDRSYGYTF. The CDR3 bases are TGTGCCAGCAGTAGGGACAGATCCTATGGCTACACCTTC.

This rearrangement joins TRBV2 to TRBJ1-2; the D gene is possibly TRBD1 (5 bases). Between the trimmed V and J ends, which lost 7 bases and 4 bases, there was a span of 25 bases. The length of the CDR3 is 17 residues. Germline CDR1 is SNHLY and CDR2 is FYNNEI. This CDR3 reads CASTGYGQGISGYGYTF. The CDR3 region has the DNA TGTGCCAGCACTGGCTATGGGCAGGGAATATCAGGCTATGGCTACACCTTC.

The rearrangement links TRBV9 to TRBJ2-2; 9 bases line up with TRBD2. V was pared by 0 bases and J by 4 bases, with 4 bases of the junction left unmatched. CDR1 SGDLS and CDR2 YYNGEE come from the germline V gene. The CDR3 runs to 16 residues. The CDR3 region has the DNA TGTGCCAGCAGCGTAGTAGCGGGAGAGGTCACCGGGGAGCTGTTTTTT. It yields the protein CASSVVAGEVTGELFF. The variable domain in full, completed from reference TRBV9 and TRBJ2-2, reads DSGVTQTPKHLITATGQRVTLRCSPRSGDLSVYWYQQSLDQGLQFLIQYYNGEERAKGNILERFSAQQFPDLHSELNLSSLELGDSALYFCASSVVAGEVTGELFFGEGSRLTVL.